This T cell receptor (beta chain) was captured in a study of blood T cell repertoires in COVID-19. Study-level background: Samples representing acute and convalescent COVID-19 were sourced from the United States, Italy and Spain.

CDR3 length equals 14 residues. V dropped 0 bases and J dropped 7 bases, with 10 bases sitting between them. Per germline, CDR1 SGHDT and CDR2 YYEEEE. The data were produced by immunoSEQ multiplex PCR, yet TCRdb's version contains in-frame clones alone and is incomplete. Altogether around 150,000 clones are present, around 84% being singletons, with the ten largest covering about 7.3%. The chain couples TRBV5-6 to TRBJ1-4; D unresolved. The specimen was PBMCs or T cells enriched from blood (not recorded which). The sequence derives from a man over 45 who had recovered from COVID-19. This CDR3 is CASSLAGASEKLFF. CDR3 DNA: TGTGCCAGCAGCTTGGCGGGTGCCAGTGAAAAACTGTTTTTT.